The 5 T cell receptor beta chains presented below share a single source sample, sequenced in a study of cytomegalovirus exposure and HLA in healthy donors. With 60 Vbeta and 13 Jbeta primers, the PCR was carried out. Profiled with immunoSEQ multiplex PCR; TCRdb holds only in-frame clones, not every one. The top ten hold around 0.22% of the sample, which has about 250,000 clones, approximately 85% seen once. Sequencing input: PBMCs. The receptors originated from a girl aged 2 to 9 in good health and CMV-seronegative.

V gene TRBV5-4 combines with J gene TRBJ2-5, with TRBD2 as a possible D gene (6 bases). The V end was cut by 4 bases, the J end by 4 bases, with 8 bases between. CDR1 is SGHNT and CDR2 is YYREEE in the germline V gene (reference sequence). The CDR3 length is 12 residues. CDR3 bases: TGTGCCAGCAGCCTAGCGAGAGAGACCCAGTACTTC. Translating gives CASSLARETQYF.

The CDR3 DNA reads as TGTGCCAGCAGCCAAGATCAAGCTCTCCCCACAGATACGCAGTATTTT. This codes for CASSQDQALPTDTQYF. The gene calls are TRBV4-2 and TRBJ2-3; no firm D call. V gave up 0 bases and J gave up 2 bases, with 12 bases separating them. The CDR3 covers 16 residues. Looked up from germline, CDR1 is LGHNA and CDR2 is YNFKEQ.

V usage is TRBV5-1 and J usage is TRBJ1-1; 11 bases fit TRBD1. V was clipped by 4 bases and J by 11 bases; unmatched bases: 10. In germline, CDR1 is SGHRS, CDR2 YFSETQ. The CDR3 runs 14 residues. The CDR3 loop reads CASSPLGTGGLAFF. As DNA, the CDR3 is TGCGCCAGCAGCCCGCTAGGGACAGGGGGTCTGGCTTTCTTT.

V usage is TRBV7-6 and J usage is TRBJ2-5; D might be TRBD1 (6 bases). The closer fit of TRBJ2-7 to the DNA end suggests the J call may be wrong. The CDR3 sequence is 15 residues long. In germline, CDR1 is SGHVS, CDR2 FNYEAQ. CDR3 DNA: TGTGCCAGCAGCCTGGGAGACAGGAGCTCCTACGAGCAGTACTTC. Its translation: CASSLGDRSSYEQYF.

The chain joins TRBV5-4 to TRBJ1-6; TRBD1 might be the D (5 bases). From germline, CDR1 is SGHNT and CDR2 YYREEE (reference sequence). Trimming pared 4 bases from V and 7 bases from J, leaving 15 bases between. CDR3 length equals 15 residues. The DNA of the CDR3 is TGTGCCAGCAGCGCAGTGCAGGGTTACAATTCACCCCTCCACTTT. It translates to CASSAVQGYNSPLHF.